What follows are 21 T cell receptor beta chains derived from one specimen sequenced in a study of blood T cell repertoires in COVID-19. Sequenced by immunoSEQ multiplex PCR; TCRdb stores in-frame clones only, minus some. This table has approximately 360,000 clones, roughly 90% appearing once. The sequenced material came from PBMCs or T cells enriched from blood (not recorded which). These receptors all stem from a woman aged 25 to 39 with acute COVID-19.

J is TRBJ2-7 and V is TRBV4-1, with D maybe TRBD2 (5 bases). The germline V and J ends were trimmed by 3 bases and 6 bases, with 15 bases remaining between them. The CDR3 has 14 amino acids. CDR1 MGHRA and CDR2 YSYEKL come from the germline V gene. CDR3 protein: CASSQTAGGGEQYF. The DNA of the CDR3 is TGCGCCAGCAGCCAGACCGCGGGCGGAGGCGAGCAGTACTTC.

The chain is built from TRBV6-1 and TRBJ2-1; 8 bases are shared with TRBD2. Germline lookup yields CDR1 MNHNS and CDR2 SASEGT. The CDR3 has 15 amino acids. Germline trimming cut 3 bases from V and 5 bases from J; bases unmatched to any gene: 6. CDR3 in amino acids: CASSETGGANNEQFF. Here the CDR3 DNA reads TGTGCCAGCAGTGAGACGGGGGGGGCCAACAATGAGCAGTTCTTC.

The rearrangement links TRBV7-6 to TRBJ1-1, with 7 bases aligning to TRBD1. V trimming: 5 bases; J trimming: 0 bases; junction bases outside the gene matches: 15. CDR1 and CDR2 from the germline V gene are SGHVS and FNYEAQ. The length of the CDR3 is 18 residues. The CDR3 region is CASSPGTAVPVMNTEAFF. For the CDR3, the DNA is TGTGCCAGCAGCCCCGGGACAGCGGTCCCAGTGATGAACACTGAAGCTTTCTTT.

CDR3 nucleotides: TGTGCCAGCAGCTTAAGACAGGCCAATGAAAAACTGTTTTTT. Translation: CASSLRQANEKLFF. The chain recombines TRBV7-6 with TRBJ1-4, with a possible D match to TRBD1 (6 bases). Per germline, CDR1 SGHVS and CDR2 FNYEAQ. The CDR3 is made up of 14 amino acids. The germline V and J ends were trimmed by 2 bases and 5 bases, with 9 bases remaining between them.

The V gene is TRBV27, the J gene TRBJ2-7; TRBD1 aligns across 10 bases. Unmatched junction bases numbered 3, after V lost 6 bases and J lost 1 base. The CDR3 loop spans 14 amino acids. Germline V lookup: CDR1 MNHEY, CDR2 SMNVEV (reference sequence). In DNA, the CDR3 is TGTGCCAGCAGGGGGACAGGGGCTTCCTACGAGCAGTACTTC. This sequence encodes CASRGTGASYEQYF.

The J gene is TRBJ2-7, the V gene TRBV27; TRBD1 matches at 7 bases. Germline assignment: CDR1 MNHEY and CDR2 SMNVEV (reference sequence). The CDR3 runs to 14 residues. V dropped 9 bases and J dropped 1; count of bases not matched to a gene: 9. The chain's CDR3 is CASGVGTASYEQYF. As DNA, the CDR3 is TGTGCCAGTGGAGTCGGGACAGCTTCCTACGAGCAGTACTTC.

Written as DNA, the CDR3 is TGTGCCAGCAGCTTAGCCTGGCAGGAGACCCAGTACTTC. This gives the protein CASSLAWQETQYF. The chain couples TRBV7-2 to TRBJ2-5, with D unclear. The CDR3 is 13 residues long. Per germline, CDR1 SGHTA and CDR2 FQGNSA. The germline V and J ends were trimmed by 0 bases and 5 bases, with 7 bases remaining between them.

The chain is built from TRBV6-5 and TRBJ1-3; D is undetermined. The V gene's germline CDR1 is MNHEY and CDR2 SVGAGI. V was clipped by 0 bases and J by 2 bases, with 5 bases between them. The CDR3 has 14 amino acids. The CDR3: CASSYSRTGNTIYF. The CDR3 DNA follows: TGTGCCAGCAGTTACTCGCGAACTGGAAACACCATATATTTT.

This chain uses TRBV24-1 with TRBJ1-1; weak D call: TRBD1 (6 bases). Trimming took 9 bases from V and 4 from J, leaving 8 bases between them. This CDR3 spans 11 amino acids. Germline loops: CDR1 KGHDR, CDR2 SFDVKD. This CDR3 is CATEQGTEAFF. Written as DNA, the CDR3 is TGTGCCACCGAACAGGGCACTGAAGCTTTCTTT.

This clone came up once. The V call is TRBV30, the J call TRBJ1-1; D might be TRBD1 (6 bases). This CDR3 has 12 amino acids. The V end lost 0 bases, the J end lost 6 bases, and 8 bases lay between the germline ends. Germline CDR1 reads GTSNPN; CDR2 reads SVGIG (reference sequence). The CDR3 protein is CAWSVQGAEAFF. The CDR3 DNA sequence: TGTGCCTGGAGTGTACAGGGAGCTGAAGCTTTCTTT.

This clone was observed a single time. The V and J genes are TRBV2 and TRBJ2-1; perhaps TRBD1 as D (6 bases). Trimming stripped 5 bases from V and 5 bases from J, with 13 bases between. The length of the CDR3 is 14 residues. Germline V gives CDR1 SNHLY, CDR2 FYNNEI. CDR3 nucleotides: TGTGCCAGCAGTCACAGGGAATCCAACAATGAGCAGTTCTTC. Translation: CASSHRESNNEQFF.

The table lists this clone with a few counts. The V call is TRBV10-3, the J call TRBJ2-7; 13 bases map to TRBD2. With V trimmed by 2 bases and J by 7 bases, 5 bases remained unmatched. The CDR3 is 15 residues long. CDR1 and CDR2 (germline): ENHRY, SYGVKD. The CDR3 DNA reads TGTGCCATCAGTGAGACTAGCGGGGGGGCTCAAGAGCAGTACTTC. It specifies CAISETSGGAQEQYF.

This chain joins TRBV7-9 and TRBJ2-3; a possible D gene is TRBD1 (6 bases). Germline CDR1 SEHNR, CDR2 FQNEAQ (reference sequence). Trimming cost V 3 bases and J 3 bases, with 7 bases left between them. This CDR3 has 13 residues. In DNA form, the CDR3 reads TGTGCCAGCAGCTTTCAGGGGACAGATACGCAGTATTTT. Translating gives CASSFQGTDTQYF.

The gene calls are TRBV19 and TRBJ2-7; D gene unclear. The CDR3 sequence is 17 residues long. Germline-derived CDR1 and CDR2 are LNHDA and SQIVND (reference sequence). Trimming removed 3 bases from V and 2 bases from J, with 20 bases in between. The CDR3: CASSMMIHDRGTYEQYF. The CDR3 DNA is TGTGCCAGTAGTATGATGATCCATGACCGCGGTACCTACGAGCAGTACTTC.

Here the CDR3 reads CASSTIRLVCREQYF. CDR3 sequence (DNA): TGTGCCAGTAGTACCATTCGACTCGTTTGTCGGGAGCAGTACTTC. V is TRBV19 and J is TRBJ2-7; D is ambiguous. The germline V gene encodes CDR1 LNHDA and CDR2 SQIVND (reference sequence). The V end lost 4 bases, the J end lost 7 bases, and 20 bases lay between the germline ends. The CDR3 has 15 amino acids.

This chain connects TRBV15 to TRBJ2-5; 8 bases map to TRBD2. This CDR3 comprises 17 residues. The ends lost 5 bases at V and 5 bases at J; junction bases unmatched: 16. Germline V gene sequence: CDR1 LNHNV, CDR2 YYDKDF (reference sequence). DNA for the CDR3: TGTGCCACCAGCTGGGGCGCTGCGGGGGGTTTAAGCGAGACCCAGTACTTC. It codes for CATSWGAAGGLSETQYF.

The rearrangement links TRBV4-3 to TRBJ1-3; 8 bases map to TRBD1. Trimming cost V 0 bases and J 3 bases; bases outside gene matches: 7. The length of the CDR3 is 17 residues. From germline, CDR1 is LGHNA and CDR2 YSLEER. CDR3 residues: CASSQERQGAYGNTIYF. The CDR3 DNA reads TGCGCCAGCAGCCAAGAGAGGCAGGGGGCCTATGGAAACACCATATATTTT.

The CDR3 sequence is CAWSGQGSKAFF. The CDR3 coding sequence is TGTGCCTGGAGTGGACAGGGAAGTAAAGCTTTCTTT. This rearrangement joins TRBV30 to TRBJ1-1; 7 positions agree with TRBD1. The V gene end was trimmed by 1 base and the J gene end by 9 bases; junction bases not matched to a gene: 5. Germline V lookup: CDR1 GTSNPN, CDR2 SVGIG (reference sequence). CDR3 size: 12 residues.

This clone came up once. V gene TRBV7-2 combines with J gene TRBJ1-1; 8 bases fit TRBD1. V trimming: 5 bases; J trimming: 7 bases; junction bases outside the gene matches: 3. The CDR3 runs to 12 residues. Looked up from germline, CDR1 is SGHTA and CDR2 is FQGNSA. CDR3 in amino acids: CASSRQGIEAFF. CDR3 sequence (DNA): TGTGCCAGCAGCCGACAGGGGATTGAAGCTTTCTTT.

The V and J genes are TRBV6-1 and TRBJ2-5, with 8 bases that match TRBD2. The germline V gene has CDR1 MNHNS and CDR2 SASEGT. The CDR3 is 14 residues long. Trimming cost V 1 base and J 8 bases; bases outside gene matches: 6. CDR3 amino acids: CASSEVGAGETQYF. CDR3 sequence (DNA): TGTGCCAGCAGTGAAGTAGGAGCGGGGGAAACCCAGTACTTC.

This rearrangement joins TRBV5-5 to TRBJ2-7; 7 bases align to TRBD1. This CDR3 region has 13 residues. The germline V gene encodes CDR1 SGHKS and CDR2 YYEKEE (reference sequence). V lost 4 bases to trimming and J lost 3 bases; unmatched junction nucleotides: 4. CDR3 sequence: CASSQTGFYEQYF. DNA for the CDR3: TGTGCCAGCAGCCAGACAGGGTTCTACGAGCAGTACTTC.